This record looks at one T cell receptor beta chain sequence and its context. From the RT-PCR reads, TCRdb called clonotypes with MiXCR, one entry per CDR3 protein. The sample records hundreds of thousands of distinct CDR3 sequences, about 15% being singletons. CDR1 and CDR2 from the germline V gene are DFQATT and SNEGSKA (reference sequence). The ends were cut back, 7 bases at V and 5 bases at J, with 16 bases in the middle. The CDR3 consists of 13 residues. The data were obtained in a study of response to subunit inactivated influenza vaccine. The clonotype was recovered from a man between 45 and 60 years old who received an inactivated influenza vaccine. Sample: PBMCs from blood, taken approximately 15 days before vaccination. J is TRBJ2-3 and V is TRBV20-1, with D maybe TRBD2 (7 bases). CDR3 bases: TGCAGTGAATTAGGGGGGGGCCAAGATACGCAGTATTTT. It yields the protein CSELGGGQDTQYF.